The rows below give T cell receptor beta chains drawn from one sample of a study of shared clonotypes between healthy human individuals. Profiling relied on immunoSEQ multiplex PCR, and the TCRdb table lists in-frame clones only, not all of them. The table records 1 million to 1.2 million clones, roughly 77% of them present only once. Specimen: memory CD4+ T cells from PBMCs. The origin of the receptors is a man aged 18 to 29 in good health. Some clones in this sample may be carry-over from other donors' samples. Both conserved end residues are part of each CDR3. Fields, in order: J gene, D gene, V gene, clone size, CDR3 DNA, CDR3 protein. The D gene is left open where the match is weak. Size is omitted from some rows. Given values are once, few, many or a class for expanded clones.

j_gene: TRBJ2-5; d_gene: -; v_gene: TRBV28; abundance: -; CDR3nt: TGTGCCAGCAGACCCCCCGGGTTTCGAGGAGAGTACCAAGAGACCCAGTACTTC; CDR3aa: CASRPPGFRGEYQETQYF
j_gene: TRBJ2-3; d_gene: TRBD1; v_gene: TRBV7-9; abundance: few; CDR3nt: TGTGCCAGCACCATGACAGGGGGCCCGGATACGCAGTATTTT; CDR3aa: CASTMTGGPDTQYF
j_gene: TRBJ1-4; d_gene: TRBD1; v_gene: TRBV19; abundance: once; CDR3nt: TGTGCCAGTAGTCCGCCGGGACAGGGGGAACATGAAAAACTGTTTTTT; CDR3aa: CASSPPGQGEHEKLFF
j_gene: TRBJ2-1; d_gene: TRBD2; v_gene: TRBV25-1; abundance: few; CDR3nt: TGTGCCAGCAGTGAGGGTCTAGCGGTGTTTAATGAGCAGTTCTTC; CDR3aa: CASSEGLAVFNEQFF
j_gene: TRBJ2-1; d_gene: TRBD2; v_gene: TRBV9; abundance: -; CDR3nt: TGTGCCAGCAGCGTAGTTCCAGCGGGGGCCTACAATGAGCAGTTCTTC; CDR3aa: CASSVVPAGAYNEQFF
j_gene: TRBJ2-5; d_gene: TRBD1; v_gene: TRBV18; abundance: few; CDR3nt: TGTGCCAGCTCACAGCGACAGGGTCAGGGTGAGACCCAGTACTTC; CDR3aa: CASSQRQGQGETQYF
j_gene: TRBJ2-7; d_gene: TRBD1; v_gene: TRBV27; abundance: -; CDR3nt: TGTGCCAGCCTAGACAGGGTACGATCCTACGAGCAGTACTTC; CDR3aa: CASLDRVRSYEQYF
j_gene: TRBJ2-3; d_gene: -; v_gene: TRBV7-2; abundance: -; CDR3nt: TGTGCCAGCAGCTTAAATGCAGGGGGGACTCCTGTTACGCAGTATTTT; CDR3aa: CASSLNAGGTPVTQYF
j_gene: TRBJ2-5; d_gene: -; v_gene: TRBV7-9; abundance: -; CDR3nt: TGTGCCAGCAGCCTAGGAAGGACGCAACTTACAGAGACCCAGTACTTC; CDR3aa: CASSLGRTQLTETQYF
j_gene: TRBJ1-3; d_gene: TRBD1; v_gene: TRBV5-1; abundance: -; CDR3nt: TGCGCCAGCAGCTTGGAGGGGGCGCGTGGAAACACCATATATTTT; CDR3aa: CASSLEGARGNTIYF
j_gene: TRBJ2-1; d_gene: -; v_gene: TRBV29-1; abundance: -; CDR3nt: TGCAGCGTTCTGGTGTCGAATGAGCAGTTCTTC; CDR3aa: CSVLVSNEQFF
j_gene: TRBJ1-1; d_gene: -; v_gene: TRBV7-2; abundance: once; CDR3nt: TGTGCCAGCAGCTACGGGCAGGGAATAGGTGAAGCTTTCTTT; CDR3aa: CASSYGQGIGEAFF
j_gene: TRBJ2-7; d_gene: TRBD1; v_gene: TRBV4-3; abundance: once; CDR3nt: TGCGCCAGCAGCCAGAGACCGGGACAGGGAGACGAGCAGTACTTC; CDR3aa: CASSQRPGQGDEQYF
j_gene: TRBJ2-2; d_gene: -; v_gene: TRBV12-5; abundance: -; CDR3nt: TGTGCTAGTGGCCGCGATCCGGCCGGGGAGCTGTTTTTT; CDR3aa: CASGRDPAGELFF
j_gene: TRBJ1-5; d_gene: TRBD1; v_gene: TRBV19; abundance: -; CDR3nt: TGTGCCAGTAGTATATGGACAGGGGGTAATCAGCCCCAGCATTTT; CDR3aa: CASSIWTGGNQPQHF
j_gene: TRBJ1-5; d_gene: -; v_gene: TRBV30; abundance: -; CDR3nt: TGTGCCTTGGAGTTAAACTTTGGGTCCCAGCCCCAGCATTTT; CDR3aa: CALELNFGSQPQHF
j_gene: TRBJ2-3; d_gene: -; v_gene: TRBV7-8; abundance: many; CDR3nt: TGTGCCAGCATTAAAGGGACCTACACAGATACGCAGTATTTT; CDR3aa: CASIKGTYTDTQYF
j_gene: TRBJ2-4; d_gene: -; v_gene: TRBV4-1; abundance: few; CDR3nt: TGCGCCAGCAGCCAAGATTGGCGGCAAGGCATTCAGTACTTC; CDR3aa: CASSQDWRQGIQYF
j_gene: TRBJ1-2; d_gene: -; v_gene: TRBV20-1; abundance: -; CDR3nt: TGCAGTGCTAGAGATGGTGGTGGCTACACCTTC; CDR3aa: CSARDGGGYTF
j_gene: TRBJ1-5; d_gene: -; v_gene: TRBV6-5; abundance: -; CDR3nt: TGTGCCAGCAGTTACAGGCTTCTCGCCCAGCATTTT; CDR3aa: CASSYRLLAQHF
j_gene: TRBJ2-5; d_gene: -; v_gene: TRBV5-1; abundance: -; CDR3nt: TGCGCCAGCAGCCTAACCGGGGGAAAAGAGACCCAGTACTTC; CDR3aa: CASSLTGGKETQYF
j_gene: TRBJ2-5; d_gene: TRBD1; v_gene: TRBV6-6; abundance: -; CDR3nt: TGTGCCAGCAGTCGACGGACAGGGGGCCAAGAGACCCAGTACTTC; CDR3aa: CASSRRTGGQETQYF
j_gene: TRBJ2-7; d_gene: -; v_gene: TRBV6-5; abundance: -; CDR3nt: TGTGCCAGCAGTTACCGGCAATGGTACGAGCAGTACTTC; CDR3aa: CASSYRQWYEQYF
j_gene: TRBJ2-7; d_gene: -; v_gene: TRBV11-3; abundance: -; CDR3nt: TGTGCCAGCAGCCCCGGACAATCCTCCTACGAGCAGTACTTC; CDR3aa: CASSPGQSSYEQYF
j_gene: TRBJ2-5; d_gene: TRBD1; v_gene: TRBV5-1; abundance: -; CDR3nt: TGCGCCAGCAGCTTTTTAGGGACAGGGGTAGAGACCCAGTACTTC; CDR3aa: CASSFLGTGVETQYF
j_gene: TRBJ2-7; d_gene: -; v_gene: TRBV7-2; abundance: -; CDR3nt: TGTGCCAGCAGCTTAGATCTTATAGCTTCCGAGCAGTACTTC; CDR3aa: CASSLDLIASEQYF
j_gene: TRBJ1-1; d_gene: -; v_gene: TRBV2; abundance: -; CDR3nt: TGTGCCAGCAGTGAAACAGGGCGAACTGAAGCTTTCTTT; CDR3aa: CASSETGRTEAFF
j_gene: TRBJ1-2; d_gene: -; v_gene: TRBV30; abundance: -; CDR3nt: TGTGCCTGGAGATCTGGAGGGTTTGGAGATGGCTACACCTTC; CDR3aa: CAWRSGGFGDGYTF
j_gene: TRBJ1-5; d_gene: -; v_gene: TRBV28; abundance: -; CDR3nt: TGTGCCAGCAGTCCCCCGACAGGCGACAATCAGCCCCAGCATTTT; CDR3aa: CASSPPTGDNQPQHF
j_gene: TRBJ1-2; d_gene: -; v_gene: TRBV5-1; abundance: -; CDR3nt: TGCGCCAGCAGCTTGGACGGCAGTTTCTATGGCTACACCTTC; CDR3aa: CASSLDGSFYGYTF
j_gene: TRBJ1-3; d_gene: -; v_gene: TRBV7-9; abundance: -; CDR3nt: TGTGCCAGCAGCTTAGGGGGACCTGGAAACACCATATATTTT; CDR3aa: CASSLGGPGNTIYF
j_gene: TRBJ2-1; d_gene: TRBD2; v_gene: TRBV7-9; abundance: few; CDR3nt: TGTGCCAGCAGCCCACCTCCTAGCGGGAGGGAAAACTACAATGAGCAGTTCTTC; CDR3aa: CASSPPPSGRENYNEQFF
j_gene: TRBJ1-2; d_gene: -; v_gene: TRBV28; abundance: -; CDR3nt: TGTGCCAGCAGCCAGGGAGCCGAGGGCTACACCTTC; CDR3aa: CASSQGAEGYTF
j_gene: TRBJ2-1; d_gene: TRBD1; v_gene: TRBV9; abundance: -; CDR3nt: TGTGCCAGCAGCCTCCAAGGGACAGTCTACAATGAGCAGTTCTTC; CDR3aa: CASSLQGTVYNEQFF
j_gene: TRBJ2-5; d_gene: -; v_gene: TRBV25-1; abundance: -; CDR3nt: TGTGCCAGCAGTCCTGGGGGATACGCACAAGAGACCCAGTACTTC; CDR3aa: CASSPGGYAQETQYF
j_gene: TRBJ2-7; d_gene: -; v_gene: TRBV21-1; abundance: -; CDR3nt: TGTGCCAGCAGCAAGGATCCCGGCTGGGGGACAGACTACGAGCAGTACTTC; CDR3aa: CASSKDPGWGTDYEQYF
j_gene: TRBJ2-7; d_gene: -; v_gene: TRBV20-1; abundance: -; CDR3nt: TGCAGTGCTCTACAGGGATACGAGCAGTACTTC; CDR3aa: CSALQGYEQYF
j_gene: TRBJ2-7; d_gene: -; v_gene: TRBV19; abundance: once; CDR3nt: TGTGCCAGTAGTTCCCCGGGGACGGGAGAGTACGAGCAGTACTTC; CDR3aa: CASSSPGTGEYEQYF
j_gene: TRBJ2-1; d_gene: TRBD2; v_gene: TRBV11-2; abundance: -; CDR3nt: TGTGCCAGCAGCTTCCGGGAGGGCTCCTACAATGAGCAGTTCTTC; CDR3aa: CASSFREGSYNEQFF
j_gene: TRBJ2-2; d_gene: TRBD2; v_gene: TRBV5-4; abundance: -; CDR3nt: TGTGCCAGCAGCTTGGGACTAGCGGGAGGGCCGGCCGGGGAGCTGTTTTTT; CDR3aa: CASSLGLAGGPAGELFF
j_gene: TRBJ2-7; d_gene: -; v_gene: TRBV28; abundance: -; CDR3nt: TGTGCCAGCAGCCTGAATCAAGGATATTACGAGCAGTACTTC; CDR3aa: CASSLNQGYYEQYF
j_gene: TRBJ2-5; d_gene: TRBD2; v_gene: TRBV5-1; abundance: -; CDR3nt: TGCGCCAGCAGTTATCTAGCGGGAGGCGGGGAGACCCAGTACTTC; CDR3aa: CASSYLAGGGETQYF
j_gene: TRBJ1-4; d_gene: -; v_gene: TRBV4-3; abundance: -; CDR3nt: TGCGCCAGCAGCCAAGATATAGGAGATGAAAAACTGTTTTTT; CDR3aa: CASSQDIGDEKLFF
j_gene: TRBJ1-1; d_gene: -; v_gene: TRBV7-9; abundance: few; CDR3nt: TGTGCCAGCAGCTTAGGGGTTCTGACCAACACTGAAGCTTTCTTT; CDR3aa: CASSLGVLTNTEAFF
j_gene: TRBJ1-4; d_gene: -; v_gene: TRBV9; abundance: -; CDR3nt: TGTGCCAGCAGTCCCCGGGCGGGAGGAAAACTGTTTTTT; CDR3aa: CASSPRAGGKLFF
j_gene: TRBJ1-1; d_gene: -; v_gene: TRBV4-1; abundance: -; CDR3nt: TGCGCCAGCAGCCAAGATCTCCTATCGGCAGCGAACACTGAAGCTTTCTTT; CDR3aa: CASSQDLLSAANTEAFF
j_gene: TRBJ1-3; d_gene: TRBD1; v_gene: TRBV7-8; abundance: -; CDR3nt: TGTGCCAGCAGCTTAGCTCCCTGGGACAGGGGAAACACCATATATTTT; CDR3aa: CASSLAPWDRGNTIYF
j_gene: TRBJ2-5; d_gene: -; v_gene: TRBV9; abundance: few; CDR3nt: TGTGCCAGCAGCGTAGATGGGGGCCGGGAGACCCAGTACTTC; CDR3aa: CASSVDGGRETQYF
j_gene: TRBJ1-1; d_gene: TRBD1; v_gene: TRBV7-2; abundance: -; CDR3nt: TGTGCCAGCAGCCGCTCCTCGGGACAGGTGAACACTGAAGCTTTCTTT; CDR3aa: CASSRSSGQVNTEAFF
j_gene: TRBJ2-7; d_gene: TRBD2; v_gene: TRBV7-9; abundance: once; CDR3nt: TGTGCCAGCAGCTTACCGGGAGGGCCGGACGAGCAGTACTTC; CDR3aa: CASSLPGGPDEQYF
j_gene: TRBJ1-5; d_gene: -; v_gene: TRBV5-6; abundance: -; CDR3nt: TGTGCCAGCAGCTTGGGTTTTGGGAGCAATCAGCCCCAGCATTTT; CDR3aa: CASSLGFGSNQPQHF
j_gene: TRBJ1-3; d_gene: -; v_gene: TRBV4-2; abundance: -; CDR3nt: TGTGCCAGCAGCCCCCTTGGGGACAGAAACACCATATATTTT; CDR3aa: CASSPLGDRNTIYF